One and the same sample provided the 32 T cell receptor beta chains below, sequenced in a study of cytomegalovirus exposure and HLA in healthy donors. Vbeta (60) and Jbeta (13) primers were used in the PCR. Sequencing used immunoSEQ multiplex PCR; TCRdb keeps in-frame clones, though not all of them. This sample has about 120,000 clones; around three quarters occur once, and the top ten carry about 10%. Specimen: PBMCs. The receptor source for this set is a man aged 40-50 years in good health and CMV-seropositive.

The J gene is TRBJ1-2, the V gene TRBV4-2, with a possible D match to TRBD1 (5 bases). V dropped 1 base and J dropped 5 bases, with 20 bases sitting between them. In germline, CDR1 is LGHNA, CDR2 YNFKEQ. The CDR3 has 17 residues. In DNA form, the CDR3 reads TGTGCCAGCAGCCAAGTTGGTTCGCGGAGGGCAGGGTATGGCTACACCTTC. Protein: CASSQVGSRRAGYGYTF.

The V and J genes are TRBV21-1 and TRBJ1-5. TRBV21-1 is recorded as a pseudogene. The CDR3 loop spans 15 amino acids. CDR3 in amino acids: CASPVKGLTNQPQHF. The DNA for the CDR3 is TGTGCCAGCCCCGTTAAGGGACTCACGAACCAGCCCCAGCATTTT.

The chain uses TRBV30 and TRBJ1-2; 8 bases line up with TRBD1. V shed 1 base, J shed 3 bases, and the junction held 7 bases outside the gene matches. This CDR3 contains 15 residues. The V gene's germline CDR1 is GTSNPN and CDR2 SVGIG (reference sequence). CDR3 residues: CAWSDQGAADYGYTF. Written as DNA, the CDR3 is TGTGCCTGGAGTGACCAGGGGGCGGCGGACTATGGCTACACCTTC. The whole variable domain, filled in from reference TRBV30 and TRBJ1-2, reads SQTIHQWPATLVQPVGSPLSLECTVEGTSNPNLYWYRQAAGRGLQLLFYSVGIGQISSEVPQNLSASRPQDRQFILSSKKLLLSDSGFYLCAWSDQGAADYGYTFGSGTRLTVV.

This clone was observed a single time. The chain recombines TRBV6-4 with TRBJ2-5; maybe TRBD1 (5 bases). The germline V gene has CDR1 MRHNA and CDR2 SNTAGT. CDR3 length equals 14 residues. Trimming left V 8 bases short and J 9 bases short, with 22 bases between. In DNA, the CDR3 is TGTGCCAGCTATAACATAAAGGGGAAACCGGCCCAGTACTTC. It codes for CASYNIKGKPAQYF.

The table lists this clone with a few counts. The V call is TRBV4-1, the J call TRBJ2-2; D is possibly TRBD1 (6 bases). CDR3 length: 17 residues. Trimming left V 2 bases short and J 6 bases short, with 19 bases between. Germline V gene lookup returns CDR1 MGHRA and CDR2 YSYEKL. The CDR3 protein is CASSQSRGRGSAGELFF. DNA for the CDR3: TGCGCCAGCAGCCAAAGTAGGGGCAGGGGTTCGGCCGGGGAGCTGTTTTTT.

The CDR3 is CASSGDRESEQYF. CDR3 nucleotides: TGTGCCAGCAGCGGCGACAGGGAGTCGGAGCAGTACTTC. V is TRBV2 and J is TRBJ2-7, with 7 bases that match TRBD1. Germline CDR1 and CDR2: SNHLY and FYNNEI. The CDR3 spans 13 residues. V lost 6 bases, J lost 7 bases, and 9 bases stayed unmatched.

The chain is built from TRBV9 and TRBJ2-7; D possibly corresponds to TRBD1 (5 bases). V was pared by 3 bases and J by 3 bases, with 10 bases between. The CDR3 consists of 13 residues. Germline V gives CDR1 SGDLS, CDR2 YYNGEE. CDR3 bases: TGTGCCAGCAGCGCCGGACATGGCTACGAGCAGTACTTC. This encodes CASSAGHGYEQYF.

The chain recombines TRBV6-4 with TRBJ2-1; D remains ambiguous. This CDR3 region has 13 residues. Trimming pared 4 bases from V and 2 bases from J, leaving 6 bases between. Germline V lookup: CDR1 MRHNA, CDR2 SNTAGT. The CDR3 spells CASSGYPYNEQFF. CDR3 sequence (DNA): TGTGCCAGCAGTGGCTACCCCTACAATGAGCAGTTCTTC.

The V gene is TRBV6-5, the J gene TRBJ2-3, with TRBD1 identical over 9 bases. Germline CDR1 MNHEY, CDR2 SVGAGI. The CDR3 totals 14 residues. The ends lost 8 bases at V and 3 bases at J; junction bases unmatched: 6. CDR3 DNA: TGTGCCAGCTCGGGACAGGGTTGGACAGATACGCAGTATTTT. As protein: CASSGQGWTDTQYF.

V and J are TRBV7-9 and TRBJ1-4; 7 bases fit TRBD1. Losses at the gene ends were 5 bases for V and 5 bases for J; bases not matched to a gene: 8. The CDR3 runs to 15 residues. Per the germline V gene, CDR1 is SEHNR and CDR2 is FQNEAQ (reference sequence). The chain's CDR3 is CASSRSTGRNEKLFF. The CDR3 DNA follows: TGTGCCAGCAGCCGTTCGACAGGGAGGAATGAAAAACTGTTTTTT.

CDR3 nucleotide sequence: TGTGCCTGTAAACTAGCGGGGGGGCCAAGAGATACGCAGTATTTT. The encoded protein is CACKLAGGPRDTQYF. The genes are TRBV30 and TRBJ2-3; 13 bases map to TRBD2. The CDR3 has 15 amino acids. V was pared by 6 bases and J by 5 bases, with 8 bases of the junction left unmatched. Germline V gene data show CDR1 as GTSNPN and CDR2 as SVGIG (reference sequence).

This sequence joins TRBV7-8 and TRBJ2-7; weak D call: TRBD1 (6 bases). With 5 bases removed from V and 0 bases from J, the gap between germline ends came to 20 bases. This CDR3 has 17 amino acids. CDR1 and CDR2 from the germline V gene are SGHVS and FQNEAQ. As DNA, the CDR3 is TGTGCCAGCAGCCCCAGGGGACGGCCGTATGACTCCTACGAGCAGTACTTC. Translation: CASSPRGRPYDSYEQYF.

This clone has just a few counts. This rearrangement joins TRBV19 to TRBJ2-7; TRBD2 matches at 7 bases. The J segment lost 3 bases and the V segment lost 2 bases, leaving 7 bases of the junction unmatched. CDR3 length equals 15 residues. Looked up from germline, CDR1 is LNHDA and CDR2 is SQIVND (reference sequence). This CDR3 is CASSILAAKVYEQYF. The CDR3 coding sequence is TGTGCCAGTAGTATACTAGCGGCTAAAGTCTACGAGCAGTACTTC.

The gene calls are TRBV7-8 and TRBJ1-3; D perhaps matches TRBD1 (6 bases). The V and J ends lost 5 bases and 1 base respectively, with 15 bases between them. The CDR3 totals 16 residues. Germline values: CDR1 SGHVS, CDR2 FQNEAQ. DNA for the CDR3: TGTGCCAGCAGCCACTACTCAGGGGTTTCTGGAAACACCATATATTTT. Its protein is CASSHYSGVSGNTIYF.

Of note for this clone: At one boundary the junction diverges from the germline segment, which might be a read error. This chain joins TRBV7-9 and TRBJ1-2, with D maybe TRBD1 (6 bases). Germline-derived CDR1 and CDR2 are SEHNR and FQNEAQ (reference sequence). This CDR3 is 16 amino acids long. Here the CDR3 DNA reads TGTTCCAGCAGCCCTAGGGGGACACTATATAACTATGGCTACACCTTC. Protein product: CSSSPRGTLYNYGYTF.

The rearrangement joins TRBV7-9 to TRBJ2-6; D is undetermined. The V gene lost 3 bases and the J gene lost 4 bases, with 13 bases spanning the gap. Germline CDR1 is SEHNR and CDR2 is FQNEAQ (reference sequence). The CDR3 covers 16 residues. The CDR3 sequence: CASSFGQLAGANVLTF. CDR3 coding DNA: TGTGCCAGCAGCTTTGGGCAACTGGCGGGGGCCAACGTCCTGACTTTC.

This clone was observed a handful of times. CDR3 sequence (DNA): TGTGCCAGCAGCTCTACGAACACCGGGGAGCTGTTTTTT. It encodes CASSSTNTGELFF. The chain uses TRBV11-3 and TRBJ2-2; D is unresolved. Germline V CDR1 and CDR2: SGHNT, YENEEA. The V end lost 4 bases, the J end lost 0 bases, and 3 bases lay between the germline ends. There are 13 residues in the CDR3.

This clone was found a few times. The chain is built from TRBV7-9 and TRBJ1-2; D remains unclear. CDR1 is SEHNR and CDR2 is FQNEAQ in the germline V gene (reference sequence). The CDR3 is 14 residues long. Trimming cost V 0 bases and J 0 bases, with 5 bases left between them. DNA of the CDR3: TGTGCCAGCAGCTTAGCACAGACTAACTATGGCTACACCTTC. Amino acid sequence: CASSLAQTNYGYTF.

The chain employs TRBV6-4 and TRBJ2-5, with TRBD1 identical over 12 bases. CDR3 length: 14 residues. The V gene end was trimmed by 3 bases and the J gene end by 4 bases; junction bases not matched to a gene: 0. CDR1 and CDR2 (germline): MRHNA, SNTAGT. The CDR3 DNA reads TGTGCCAGCAGTGAGGGACAGGGGGCAGAGACCCAGTACTTC. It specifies CASSEGQGAETQYF.

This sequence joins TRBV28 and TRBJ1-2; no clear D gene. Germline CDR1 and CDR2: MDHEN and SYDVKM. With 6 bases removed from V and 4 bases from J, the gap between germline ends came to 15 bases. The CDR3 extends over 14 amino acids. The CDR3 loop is CASRRGGPIYGYTF. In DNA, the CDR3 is TGTGCCAGCAGGCGGGGAGGGCCTATCTATGGCTACACCTTC.

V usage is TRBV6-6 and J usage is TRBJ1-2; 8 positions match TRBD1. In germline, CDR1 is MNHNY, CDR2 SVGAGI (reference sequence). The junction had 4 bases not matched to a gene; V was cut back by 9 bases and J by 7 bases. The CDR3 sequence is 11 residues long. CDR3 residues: CASDRGGGYTF. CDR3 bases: TGTGCCAGTGACAGGGGTGGTGGCTACACCTTC.

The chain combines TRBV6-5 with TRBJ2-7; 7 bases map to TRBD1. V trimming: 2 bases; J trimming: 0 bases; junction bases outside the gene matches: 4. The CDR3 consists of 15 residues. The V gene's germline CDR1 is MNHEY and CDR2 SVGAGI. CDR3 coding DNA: TGTGCCAGCAGTTACGGTGGGACAGCCTCCTACGAGCAGTACTTC. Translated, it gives CASSYGGTASYEQYF.

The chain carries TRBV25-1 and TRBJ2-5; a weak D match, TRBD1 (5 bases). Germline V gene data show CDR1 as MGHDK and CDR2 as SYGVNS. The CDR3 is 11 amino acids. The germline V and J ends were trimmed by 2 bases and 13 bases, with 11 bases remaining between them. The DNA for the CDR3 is TGTGCCAGCAGTGAAGCCAGGGCGCTGTACTTC. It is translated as CASSEARALYF.

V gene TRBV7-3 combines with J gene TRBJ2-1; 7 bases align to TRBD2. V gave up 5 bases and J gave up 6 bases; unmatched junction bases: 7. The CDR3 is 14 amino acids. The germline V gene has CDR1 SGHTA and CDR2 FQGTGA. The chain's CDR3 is CASSLLGGVNEQFF. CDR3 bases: TGTGCCAGCAGCCTCCTGGGGGGGGTCAATGAGCAGTTCTTC. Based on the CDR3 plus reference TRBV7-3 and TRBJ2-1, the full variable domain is GAGVSQTPSNKVTEKGKYVELRCDPISGHTALYWYRQSLGQGPEFLIYFQGTGAADDSGLPNDRFFAVRPEGSVSTLKIQRTERGDSAVYLCASSLLGGVNEQFFGPGTRLTVL.

The CDR3 sequence is CASSFNPGTGGETQYF. CDR3 DNA: TGTGCCAGCAGCTTCAACCCAGGGACAGGTGGAGAGACCCAGTACTTC. J is TRBJ2-5 and V is TRBV7-9, with 8 bases fitting TRBD1. CDR3 length equals 16 residues. Per the germline V gene, CDR1 is SEHNR and CDR2 is FQNEAQ (reference sequence). Losses at the gene ends were 3 bases for V and 4 bases for J; bases not matched to a gene: 10.

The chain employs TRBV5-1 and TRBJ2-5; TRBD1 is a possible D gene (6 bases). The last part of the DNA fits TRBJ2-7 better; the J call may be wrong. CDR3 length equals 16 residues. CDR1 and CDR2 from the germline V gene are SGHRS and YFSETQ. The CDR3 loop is CASSLPGTHTQYEQYF. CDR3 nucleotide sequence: TGCGCCAGCAGCTTACCCGGGACACACACCCAGTACGAGCAGTACTTC.

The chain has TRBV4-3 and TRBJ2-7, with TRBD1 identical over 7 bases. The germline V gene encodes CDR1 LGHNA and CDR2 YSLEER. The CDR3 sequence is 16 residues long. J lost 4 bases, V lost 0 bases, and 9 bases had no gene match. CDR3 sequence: CASSQDFRQGVYEQYF. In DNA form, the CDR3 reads TGCGCCAGCAGCCAAGACTTCCGACAGGGTGTTTACGAGCAGTACTTC.

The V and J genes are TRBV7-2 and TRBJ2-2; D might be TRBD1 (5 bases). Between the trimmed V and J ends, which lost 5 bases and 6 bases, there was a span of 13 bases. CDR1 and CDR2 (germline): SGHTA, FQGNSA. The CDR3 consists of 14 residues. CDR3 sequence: CASSGSGLSGELFF. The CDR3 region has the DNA TGTGCCAGCAGCGGATCAGGGTTGTCCGGGGAGCTGTTTTTT.

The CDR3, as DNA: TGTGCCAGCAGCTTAGGAGGGACAGGGAGTCAGCCCCAGCATTTT. This sequence encodes CASSLGGTGSQPQHF. V is TRBV7-2 and J is TRBJ1-5, with 9 bases that match TRBD1. Germline CDR1 SGHTA, CDR2 FQGNSA. V was clipped by 1 base and J by 6 bases; unmatched bases: 4. The CDR3 spans 15 residues.

The CDR3 reads CASSASGAGETQYF. The CDR3 bases are TGTGCCAGCAGCGCTAGCGGGGCTGGGGAGACCCAGTACTTC. The genes are TRBV7-3 and TRBJ2-5; 9 bases line up with TRBD2. Germline trimming cut 5 bases from V and 5 bases from J; bases unmatched to any gene: 6. Germline CDR1 is SGHTA and CDR2 is FQGTGA. The CDR3 runs to 14 residues. Drawing the rest from reference TRBV7-3 and TRBJ2-5, the complete variable domain is GAGVSQTPSNKVTEKGKYVELRCDPISGHTALYWYRQSLGQGPEFLIYFQGTGAADDSGLPNDRFFAVRPEGSVSTLKIQRTERGDSAVYLCASSASGAGETQYFGPGTRLLVL.

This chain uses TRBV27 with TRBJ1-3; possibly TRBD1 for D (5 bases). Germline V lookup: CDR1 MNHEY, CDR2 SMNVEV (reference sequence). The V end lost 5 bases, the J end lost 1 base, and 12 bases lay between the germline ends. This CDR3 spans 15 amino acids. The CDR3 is CASSPMGGSGNTIYF. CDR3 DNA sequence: TGTGCCAGCAGTCCCATGGGGGGATCTGGAAACACCATATATTTT.

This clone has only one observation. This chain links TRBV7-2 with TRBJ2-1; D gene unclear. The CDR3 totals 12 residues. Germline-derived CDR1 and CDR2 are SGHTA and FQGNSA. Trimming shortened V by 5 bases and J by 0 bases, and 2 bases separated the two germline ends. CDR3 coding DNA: TGTGCCAGCAGCCACTCCTACAATGAGCAGTTCTTC. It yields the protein CASSHSYNEQFF.